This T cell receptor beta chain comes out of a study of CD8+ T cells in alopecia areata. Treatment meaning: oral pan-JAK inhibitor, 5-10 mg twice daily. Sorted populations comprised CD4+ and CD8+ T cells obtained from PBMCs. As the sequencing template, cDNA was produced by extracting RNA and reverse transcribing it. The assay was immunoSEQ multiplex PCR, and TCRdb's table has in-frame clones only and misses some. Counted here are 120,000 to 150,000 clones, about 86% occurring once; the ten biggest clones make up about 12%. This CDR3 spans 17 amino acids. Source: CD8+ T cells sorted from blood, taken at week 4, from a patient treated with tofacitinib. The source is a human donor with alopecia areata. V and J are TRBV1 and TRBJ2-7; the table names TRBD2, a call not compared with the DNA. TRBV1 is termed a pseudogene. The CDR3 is CTSSQTSGTSGNYEQYF. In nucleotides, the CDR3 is TGCACCAGCAGCCAAACCTCCGGGACTAGCGGAAACTACGAGCAGTACTTC.